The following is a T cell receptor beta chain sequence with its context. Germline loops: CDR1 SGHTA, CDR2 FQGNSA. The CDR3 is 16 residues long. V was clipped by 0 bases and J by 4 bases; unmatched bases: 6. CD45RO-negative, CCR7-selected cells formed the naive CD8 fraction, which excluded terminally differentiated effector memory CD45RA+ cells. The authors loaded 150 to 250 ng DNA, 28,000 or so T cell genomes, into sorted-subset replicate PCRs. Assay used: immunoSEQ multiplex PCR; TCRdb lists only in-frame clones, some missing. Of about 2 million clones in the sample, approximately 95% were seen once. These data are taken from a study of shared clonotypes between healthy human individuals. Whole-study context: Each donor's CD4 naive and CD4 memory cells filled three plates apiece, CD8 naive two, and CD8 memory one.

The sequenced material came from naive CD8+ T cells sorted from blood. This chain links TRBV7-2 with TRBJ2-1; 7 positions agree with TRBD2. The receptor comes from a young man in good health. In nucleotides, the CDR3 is TGTGCCAGCAGCTTAGCGCGGGGGAGAGTTTACAATGAGCAGTTCTTC. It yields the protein CASSLARGRVYNEQFF.